Described below is a single T cell receptor beta chain sequence and its context. Its specificity is not known. Sequencing used immunoSEQ multiplex PCR; TCRdb keeps in-frame clones, though not all of them. Among tens of thousands of clones listed, 88% were seen once. The sample belongs to a study of T cell responses to AZD1222 COVID-19 vaccine. Across the study: Second doses were pooled across both intervals (about 4 or about 12 weeks).

Study conclusions and caveats: Donors skewed white British and female; clonal diversity was possibly underestimated. Nearly half of spike-specific TCRs reportedly go after variant regions that carry no mutations.

Here the sequenced sample was peripheral blood, taken on day 0 of AZD1222 vaccination. This TCR came from an adult in good health.

CDR3 nucleotide sequence: TGTGCCAGCCAGGACAGCGGGGCTTACAATGAGCAGTTCTTC. This encodes CASQDSGAYNEQFF. The V gene is TRBV18, the J gene TRBJ2-1; TRBD2 is a possible D gene (7 bases). The length of the CDR3 is 14 residues. Germline CDR1 KGHSH, CDR2 LQKENI. The V and J ends lost 8 bases and 4 bases respectively, with 15 bases between them.